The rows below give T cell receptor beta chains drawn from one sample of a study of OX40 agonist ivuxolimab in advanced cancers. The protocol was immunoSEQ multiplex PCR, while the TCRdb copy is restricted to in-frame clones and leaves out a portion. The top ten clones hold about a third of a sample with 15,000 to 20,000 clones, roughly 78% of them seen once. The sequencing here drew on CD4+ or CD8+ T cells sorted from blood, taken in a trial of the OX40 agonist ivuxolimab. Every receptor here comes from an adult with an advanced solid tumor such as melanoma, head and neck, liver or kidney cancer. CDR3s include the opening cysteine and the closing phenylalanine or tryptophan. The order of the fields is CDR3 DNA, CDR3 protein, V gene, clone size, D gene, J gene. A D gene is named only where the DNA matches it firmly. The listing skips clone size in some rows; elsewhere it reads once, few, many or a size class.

TGTGCCAGCAGCCATGGTAGAGTCTACGAGCAGTACTTC,CASSHGRVYEQYF,TRBV4-2,.,.,TRBJ2-7
TGCGCCAGCAGCCAAGATCCGTTAAACACCGGGGAGCTGTTTTTT,CASSQDPLNTGELFF,TRBV4-3,.,.,TRBJ2-2
TGTGCCAGCAGTTTGGCAGGGGAGAGCATTCTCGAGCAGTACTTC,CASSLAGESILEQYF,TRBV28,.,.,TRBJ2-7
TGTGCCAGCAGCTTAGCTGGGACAGAAGCTTTCTTT,CASSLAGTEAFF,TRBV7-9,once,.,TRBJ1-1
TGCAGCGTTGAACGCTCGGCCGAGGGAAACACCATATATTTT,CSVERSAEGNTIYF,TRBV29-1,.,.,TRBJ1-3
TGTGCCAGCAGTTTATACCGGGACACCTCTGAAGCTTTCTTT,CASSLYRDTSEAFF,TRBV27,.,.,TRBJ1-1
TGTGCCAGCAGCTCCGGGACTAGTGGGGTAGAGACCCAGTACTTC,CASSSGTSGVETQYF,TRBV7-3,.,TRBD2,TRBJ2-5
TGCGCCAGCAGCCTGTCGAGTTTGGGAAACACTGAAGCTTTCTTT,CASSLSSLGNTEAFF,TRBV5-1,.,.,TRBJ1-1
TGTGCCAGCGAGGGGACAGGGCGCTTTGGCACTGAAGCTTTCTTT,CASEGTGRFGTEAFF,TRBV11-3,once,TRBD1,TRBJ1-1
TGTGCCAGCAGCGCCAACACCGACTCTGGAAACACCATATATTTT,CASSANTDSGNTIYF,TRBV9,.,.,TRBJ1-3
TGTGCCAGCAGCTCGTCCGCGGGACTAGAAGAGACCCAGTACTTC,CASSSSAGLEETQYF,TRBV7-8,.,TRBD2,TRBJ2-5
TGTGCCAGCAGCTTAAACCTCGACATGGCCCCGTTTGGGGTCTTC,CASSLNLDMAPFGVF,TRBV7-3,.,.,TRBJ2-1
TGTGCCAGCAGCTCGGGACTAGCAGGTGTCGGGGAGCTGTTTTTT,CASSSGLAGVGELFF,TRBV7-3,.,TRBD2,TRBJ2-2
TGTGCCAGCAGTGAATCGCGGACAGGCAATCAGCCCCAGCATTTT,CASSESRTGNQPQHF,TRBV25-1,.,.,TRBJ1-5
TGTGCCAGCAGCCGCGGGGATACGCAGTATTTT,CASSRGDTQYF,TRBV7-6,.,.,TRBJ2-3
TGTGCCAGCAGCGGGGACAGGGGGCTTGGCTACACCTTC,CASSGDRGLGYTF,TRBV7-9,.,TRBD1,TRBJ1-2
TGTGCCATCACTACCGGTGGGGCCATATCTGAAGCTTTCTTT,CAITTGGAISEAFF,TRBV10-3,.,.,TRBJ1-1
TGTGCCAGCAGTGGTGGAAACACCATATATTTT,CASSGGNTIYF,TRBV27,.,.,TRBJ1-3
TGTGCCAGCAGCGATGCAGCGGGTTCCGGGGAGCTGTTTTTT,CASSDAAGSGELFF,TRBV9,.,.,TRBJ2-2
TGTGCCAGCAGTTACACAGGAGTAGGGAGCAATGAGCAGTTCTTC,CASSYTGVGSNEQFF,TRBV6-6,.,.,TRBJ2-1
TGCAGCGTTGAGTACGGCAACACCGGGGAGCTGTTTTTT,CSVEYGNTGELFF,TRBV29-1,few,.,TRBJ2-2
TGTGCCAGCAGTTTATCGGTGGGACAGGGGTTTTACGAGCAGTACTTC,CASSLSVGQGFYEQYF,TRBV27,.,TRBD1,TRBJ2-7
TGCAGTGCTAGAGACACAGGCGAGCAGTACTTC,CSARDTGEQYF,TRBV20-1,.,.,TRBJ2-7
TGTGCCAGCAGTCGGCTGACAGGGTACAACCAAGAGACCCAGTACTTC,CASSRLTGYNQETQYF,TRBV7-6,.,TRBD1,TRBJ2-5
TGTGCCAGCAGTTCCCCCCTCTGGGCCAACGTCCTGACTTTC,CASSSPLWANVLTF,TRBV27,.,.,TRBJ2-6
TGCAGCGTTGAAGATGAGGGGGAGCTGTTTTTT,CSVEDEGELFF,TRBV29-1,.,.,TRBJ2-2
TGTGCCAGCAGCTACACAGGCAGGACCGACTCTGGGGCCAACGTCCTGACTTTC,CASSYTGRTDSGANVLTF,TRBV13,.,.,TRBJ2-6
TGTGCCAGCGAGGGGAATAACTATGGCTACACCTTC,CASEGNNYGYTF,TRBV2,.,.,TRBJ1-2
TGCGCCAGCAGCGTATCCGGGACAGGGGTACAGCCCCAGCATTTT,CASSVSGTGVQPQHF,TRBV4-1,.,TRBD1,TRBJ1-5
TGTGCCGACAGAGGGCCGGGCTACACCTTC,CADRGPGYTF,TRBV2,once,.,TRBJ1-2
TGTGCCAGCAGCTTTAGCGGGGGGGCCGGGCGAGAGACCCAGTACTTC,CASSFSGGAGRETQYF,TRBV7-9,few,TRBD2,TRBJ2-5
TGTGCCAGTAGTCCTTATGGCGGGGGGGACGAGCAGTACTTC,CASSPYGGGDEQYF,TRBV19,.,TRBD2,TRBJ2-7
TGTGCCAGTATGGGGAGACTTGGCGGCTATGGCTACACCTTC,CASMGRLGGYGYTF,TRBV19,.,.,TRBJ1-2
TGCGCCAGCAGCTTGGTGTGGGTTGGAACTGAAGCTTTCTTT,CASSLVWVGTEAFF,TRBV5-1,.,.,TRBJ1-1
TGTGCCAGCAGTTACTCGAGCGGGGGCTATGGCTACACCTTC,CASSYSSGGYGYTF,TRBV6-5,.,.,TRBJ1-2
TGTGCCAGCAGTGAAATGCGTGGTCCTTACTCTGGAAACACCATATATTTT,CASSEMRGPYSGNTIYF,TRBV2,.,.,TRBJ1-3
TGTGCCAGTAGTACCCTCCCCTACAATGAGCAGTTCTTC,CASSTLPYNEQFF,TRBV19,once,.,TRBJ2-1
TGTGCCAGCAGTTTCGGAAATGAGCAGTTCTTC,CASSFGNEQFF,TRBV27,.,.,TRBJ2-1